This TCR beta chain was retrieved from a study of blood T cell repertoires in COVID-19 (dated by TCRdb to 2018 to 2021). At the level of the whole study: The collaborator samples originated in the United States, Italy and Spain and spanned the acute and convalescent phases of COVID-19. The material from the prospective study consisted of cDNA or gDNA derived from T cells, B-cell-depleted T cells, or PBMCs. Deeply sampled blood TCRbeta repertoires from subjects exposed to, actively infected with, or recovered from COVID-19 were included in the dataset. The repertoires were released in a freely available public database meant as a resource for research on the immune response to SARS-CoV-2. Samples came from the ongoing ImmuneRACE study (first 160 participants) plus 1,254 subjects from 6 global collaborators. The sample metadata nearly always contained a de-identified subject ID, COVID-19 status, age in years and sex. Where available, HLA class I and class II types were obtained from metadata supplied by the sample provider rather than from assay-based typing.

Study-level results and caveats: The quantity of clinical and demographic metadata differed by source and by participant and was supplied without curation.

The cysteine opens and the phenylalanine closes a CDR3 of 15 amino acids. CDR3 DNA only is kept here, 45 bases in frame from base 1. Reading the germline V gene gives CDR1 SGHDT and CDR2 YYEEEE. Trimming removed 3 bases from V and 2 bases from J; the gene matches leave 6 bases unexplained. TCRbeta CDR3 regions were amplified from genomic DNA using the immunoSEQ Assay, a bias-controlled multiplex PCR. As for how the authors treated the data: The number of nucleated cells in each sample was estimated by amplification of reference gene primers within the assay. Sequence reads were collapsed and filtered to measure the absolute abundance of every unique TCRbeta CDR3 rearrangement. For each sample, productive Simpson clonality was calculated by taking the square root of Simpson's diversity index across productive rearrangements. The immuneACCESS repertoire file appears here via TCRdb, limited to in-frame rearrangements. These files lack a portion of the clones; in checked studies, under half of the deficit traces to unresolved V genes, and the cause of the others is not known. V, J and clone size reflect that table, while D and trimming were determined from the DNA. A total of approximately 73,000 clones appear in this sample, 89% of them only once. Of the sample, approximately 8.9% is held by the ten largest clones.

Concerning this clone: The clone's antigen remains unknown. The input lacks base qualities; no much larger clone sits a single base away.

Whole blood was collected in K2EDTA tubes by collaborating institutions according to the institutions' own protocols. For TCRbeta analysis, collaborators shipped samples in one of three forms: frozen whole blood, isolated PBMCs, or DNA extracted from either of those sample types. Sequenced sample: peripheral blood. The chain employs TRBV5-6 and TRBJ2-7; TRBD1 agrees with 9 junctional bases. The clonotype was recovered from a man older than 75 with acute or convalescent COVID-19. The DNA reads as follows: TGTGCCAGCAGCTCGGACAGGGGAAGGACCTACGAGCAGTACTTC. It codes for CASSSDRGRTYEQYF.